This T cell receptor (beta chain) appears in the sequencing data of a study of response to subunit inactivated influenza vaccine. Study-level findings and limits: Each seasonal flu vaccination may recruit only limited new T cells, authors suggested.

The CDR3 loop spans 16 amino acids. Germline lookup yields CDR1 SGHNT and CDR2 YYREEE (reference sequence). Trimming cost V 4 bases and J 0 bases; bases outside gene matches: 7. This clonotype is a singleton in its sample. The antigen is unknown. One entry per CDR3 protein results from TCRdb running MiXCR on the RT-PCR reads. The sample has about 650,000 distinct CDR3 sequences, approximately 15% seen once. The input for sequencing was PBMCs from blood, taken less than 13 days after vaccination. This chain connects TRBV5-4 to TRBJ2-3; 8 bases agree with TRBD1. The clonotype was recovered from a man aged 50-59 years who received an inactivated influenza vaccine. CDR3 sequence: CASSLDRDHSTDTQYF. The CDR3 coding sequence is TGTGCCAGCAGCCTGGACAGGGACCATAGCACAGATACGCAGTATTTT.